This is a list of T cell receptor beta chains from one sample in a study of T-cell memory formation after mild COVID-19. MiXCR was run by TCRdb on the 5' RACE reads, yielding one entry per CDR3 protein. The sample lists about 360,000 distinct CDR3 sequences; approximately 15% were seen once. The sequenced sample consisted of PBMCs or a T cell subset sorted from them (not recorded which). These TCRs come from a man aged 18 to 29 who had mild COVID-19 (a few samples of this study predate the infection). Cell type and time point are not known. Each CDR3 is given with its conserved first and last residue. Each record gives: V gene, clone size, D gene, J gene, CDR3 DNA, CDR3 protein. The D gene is left open where the match is weak. The size field is filled for only some rows; it gives once, few, many or a size class.

TRBV6-2/TRBV6-3	few	.	TRBJ2-1	TGTGCCAGCAGAGTCGTAAGGGGTAGCTCCTACAATGAGCAGTTCTTC	CASRVVRGSSYNEQFF
TRBV7-9	.	.	TRBJ1-1	TGTGCCAGCAACCTCCAACCAGGGAACACTGAAGCTTTCTTT	CASNLQPGNTEAFF
TRBV9	.	.	TRBJ2-4	TGTGCCAGCAGCGTAGTTCCGGGGGCGGCCAAAAACATTCAGTACTTC	CASSVVPGAAKNIQYF
TRBV28	.	TRBD2	TRBJ2-1	TGTGCCAGCAGTCGTAGCGGGGGGAGCTCCTACAATGAGCAGTTCTTC	CASSRSGGSSYNEQFF
TRBV6-5	.	.	TRBJ2-1	TGTGCCAGTTACAGGGAAAATGAGCAGTTCTTC	CASYRENEQFF
TRBV7-6	few	.	TRBJ2-2	TGTGCCAGCAGCCCGACCTGGGTCGCGAACACCGGGGAGCTGTTTTTT	CASSPTWVANTGELFF
TRBV25-1	few	.	TRBJ1-2	TGTGCCAGCAGTGATTTTTCAGGTCTTACCTTC	CASSDFSGLTF
TRBV7-3	once	.	TRBJ2-7	TGTGCCAGCAGCGAACATCTGGGTGCCGAGCAGTACTTC	CASSEHLGAEQYF
TRBV12-3/TRBV12-4	few	.	TRBJ2-7	TGTGCCAGCAGTTCCCCCGGGATGGTCTCCTACGAGCAGTACTTC	CASSSPGMVSYEQYF
TRBV4-3	.	.	TRBJ2-7	TGCGCCAGCAGCCAAGGAAGGGGGGACTACGAGCAGTACTTC	CASSQGRGDYEQYF
TRBV20-1	.	.	TRBJ1-2	TGCAGTGCTAGAGGGCCAGGGGCGCGCGGCTACACCTTC	CSARGPGARGYTF
TRBV11-1	few	.	TRBJ2-5	TGTGCCAGCAGCTTATCTCGCAGCCAAGAGACCCAGTACTTC	CASSLSRSQETQYF
TRBV29-1	.	.	TRBJ1-1	TGCAGCGGCCAAAACCGAGGGAGCAGGCTCCTTAGGGATCCTGAAGCTTTCTTT	CSGQNRGSRLLRDPEAFF
TRBV15	.	TRBD1	TRBJ1-3	TGTGCCACCAGCAGGGGAAACAGGGGCTCTGGAAACACCATATATTTT	CATSRGNRGSGNTIYF
TRBV7-9	.	.	TRBJ1-2	TGTGCCAGCAGCCCCCCGGCAGGGAGTGGCTACACCTTC	CASSPPAGSGYTF
TRBV4-1	.	TRBD2	TRBJ2-6	TGCGCCAGCAGCCAATCGACTAGCGGGGCGCCTGGGGCCAACGTCCTGACTTTC	CASSQSTSGAPGANVLTF
TRBV5-4	.	TRBD2	TRBJ2-3	TGTGCCAGCACCTGGTCGTCGGGGGGTTCGGGAGATACGCAGTATTTT	CASTWSSGGSGDTQYF
TRBV4-3	.	.	TRBJ1-1	TGCGCCAGCAGCCAACCCGGGGTACCTGAAGCTTTCTTT	CASSQPGVPEAFF
TRBV15	few	.	TRBJ1-1	TGTGCCACCAGCACCCCGAACACTGAAGCTTTCTTT	CATSTPNTEAFF
TRBV10-3	few	.	TRBJ2-2	TGTGCCATCAGGGGGACACCGAACACCGGGGAGCTGTTTTTT	CAIRGTPNTGELFF
TRBV7-2	.	.	TRBJ2-2	TGTGCCAGCAGCTTCAGTGTTTCCGCAGGGGCGAACACCGGGGAGCTGTTTTTT	CASSFSVSAGANTGELFF
TRBV12-3/TRBV12-4	few	TRBD1	TRBJ2-1	TGTGCCAGCAGCCACGACAGGGGGGAGTATGAGCAGTTCTTC	CASSHDRGEYEQFF
TRBV6-6	few	.	TRBJ1-5	TGTGCCAGCAGGACCGCGACTGTACAACCCCAGCATTTT	CASRTATVQPQHF
TRBV4-3	.	.	TRBJ1-6	TGCGCCAGCAGCCAAGGGAAAAGGGGGTTTTCACCCCTCCACTTT	CASSQGKRGFSPLHF
TRBV28	few	.	TRBJ1-2	TGTGCCAGCAGTTTCCAGACAGATTACTATGGCTACACCTTC	CASSFQTDYYGYTF
TRBV19	many	.	TRBJ1-1	TGTGCCAGTATCCGGACGGGGAACACTGAAGCTTTCTTT	CASIRTGNTEAFF
TRBV7-3	few	.	TRBJ1-2	TGTGCCAGCAGCTTAGACGCAGAGAACTATGGCTACACCTTC	CASSLDAENYGYTF
TRBV4-1	.	.	TRBJ2-4	TGCGCCAGCAGCGACTGGGGACATGGGCTAGCCAAAAACATTCAGTACTTC	CASSDWGHGLAKNIQYF
TRBV28	.	.	TRBJ2-5	TGTGCCAGCAGTTTGTACTCAGAAGAGACCCAGTACTTC	CASSLYSEETQYF
TRBV7-2	.	TRBD1	TRBJ1-2	TGTGCCAGCAGGACCCAGGGACAGGGGAATGGCTACACCTTC	CASRTQGQGNGYTF
TRBV5-1	few	.	TRBJ2-5	TGCGCCAGCAGCTTGGGGCCTGCTGGCGGGGACGTCATTGAAACCCAGTACTTC	CASSLGPAGGDVIETQYF
TRBV5-1	.	.	TRBJ2-3	TGCGCCAGCAGCCAGGGACGATCAGGCACAGATACGCAGTATTTT	CASSQGRSGTDTQYF
TRBV20-1	.	.	TRBJ1-1	TGCAGTGCTAGAGACACCTTCACTGAAGCTTTCTTT	CSARDTFTEAFF
TRBV20-1	.	TRBD1	TRBJ1-6	TGCAGTGCTAGGGGCGACAGGGTATATTCACCCCTCCACTTT	CSARGDRVYSPLHF
TRBV10-3	few	.	TRBJ2-5	TGTGCCATCAGTGTGGACGGGGGGCTTCAAGAGACCCAGTACTTC	CAISVDGGLQETQYF
TRBV20-1	.	TRBD2	TRBJ2-3	TGCAGTGCTAGAAGGACTAGCGGGATTAGCACAGATACGCAGTATTTT	CSARRTSGISTDTQYF
TRBV4-3	.	.	TRBJ2-3	TGCGCCAGCAGCCATGGACAATGGGGCACAGATACGCAGTATTTT	CASSHGQWGTDTQYF
TRBV12-3/TRBV12-4	.	.	TRBJ1-1	TGTGCCAGCAGTTTACTTAGGGGAGGTTGGGCTTTCTTT	CASSLLRGGWAFF
TRBV15	.	.	TRBJ2-4	TGTGCCACCAGCAGAGGCGGGAAACCCAAAAACATTCAGTACTTC	CATSRGGKPKNIQYF
TRBV5-4	many	.	TRBJ2-5	TGTGCCAGCAGCTTGGGGGGCGGGAAGACCCAGTACTTC	CASSLGGGKTQYF
TRBV4-1	few	.	TRBJ1-2	TGCGCCAGCAGCCAAGAACAGGCTAGCTATGGCTACACCTTC	CASSQEQASYGYTF
TRBV6-5	few	.	TRBJ1-1	TGTGCCAGCAGCCTTGGTCCAACCCTAGGGAACACTGAAGCTTTCTTT	CASSLGPTLGNTEAFF
TRBV20-1	many	TRBD1	TRBJ1-3	TGCAGTGCCAGACAGTCGACAGGGGGCGCCTTT	CSARQSTGGAF
TRBV5-8	few	.	TRBJ2-3	TGTGCCAGCAGCCTTGGACACGTTGGCACAGATACGCAGTATTTT	CASSLGHVGTDTQYF
TRBV20-1	many	TRBD2	TRBJ2-2	TGCAGTGCTCTAGCGGAGACGAACACCGGGGAGCTGTTTTTT	CSALAETNTGELFF
TRBV6-2/TRBV6-3	.	.	TRBJ1-1	TGTGCCAGCAGACAGTTTGGTACTGAAGCTTTCTTT	CASRQFGTEAFF
TRBV7-2	few	.	TRBJ2-3	TGTGCCAGCACCCAGATTTCGGGACGCCCAGACGCAGATACGCAGTATTTT	CASTQISGRPDADTQYF
TRBV5-4	few	.	TRBJ2-5	TGTGCCAGCAGCTTGAATAGGGGTGACGGAGAGACCCAGTACTTC	CASSLNRGDGETQYF
TRBV11-1	few	.	TRBJ2-7	TGTGCCAGCAGCTCCGGGGGCTCTTGGGAGCAGTACTTC	CASSSGGSWEQYF
TRBV10-3	few	TRBD1	TRBJ1-2	TGTGCCATCAAGAGGACAGGGGAGGGATTGGAAGGCTACACCTTC	CAIKRTGEGLEGYTF
TRBV6-5	.	.	TRBJ1-6	TGTGCCAGCAGTTGGTACAGGAAAAATTCACCCCTCCACTTT	CASSWYRKNSPLHF
TRBV7-2	few	TRBD2	TRBJ2-1	TGTGCCAGCAGCTTAGCTCTGGGACTAGCTGGGCATGAGCAGTTCTTC	CASSLALGLAGHEQFF
TRBV9	.	.	TRBJ1-4	TGTGCCAGCAGCCCGGGAATGTACCCAACTAATGAAAAACTGTTTTTT	CASSPGMYPTNEKLFF
TRBV7-2	.	TRBD1	TRBJ1-2	TGTGCCAGCAGCTCCTGGACAGGGGGTATGAGATATGGCTACACCTTC	CASSSWTGGMRYGYTF
TRBV4-1	.	TRBD1	TRBJ2-2	TGCGCCAGCAGCCCGCGGACAGGGCTCACCGGGGAGCTGTTTTTT	CASSPRTGLTGELFF
TRBV5-1	few	TRBD1	TRBJ2-3	TGCGCCAGCAGCGGACAGGGGGAAGTAGATACGCAGTATTTT	CASSGQGEVDTQYF
TRBV5-1	few	.	TRBJ2-7	TGCGCCAGCAGTCCCAGGGGCCCCTTCTCCTACGAGCAGTACTTC	CASSPRGPFSYEQYF
TRBV5-1	.	.	TRBJ2-1	TGCGCCAGCAGCTTGGCAGTGGGGGCCGGGAATGAGCAGTTCTTC	CASSLAVGAGNEQFF
TRBV6-6	.	TRBD1	TRBJ1-5	TGTGCCAGCAGCTCGACAGGGGTTCAGCCCCAGCATTTT	CASSSTGVQPQHF